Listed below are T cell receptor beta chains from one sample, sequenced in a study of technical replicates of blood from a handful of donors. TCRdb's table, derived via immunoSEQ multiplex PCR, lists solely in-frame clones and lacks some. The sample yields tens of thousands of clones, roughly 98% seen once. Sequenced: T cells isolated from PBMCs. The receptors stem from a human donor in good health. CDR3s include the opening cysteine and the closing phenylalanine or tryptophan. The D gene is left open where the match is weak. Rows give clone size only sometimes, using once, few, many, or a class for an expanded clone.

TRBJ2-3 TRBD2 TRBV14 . CASSDGLADTQYF TGTGCCAGCAGCGATGGACTAGCAGATACGCAGTATTTT
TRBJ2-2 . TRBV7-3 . CASSSGAGELFF TGTGCCAGCAGCTCGGGGGCCGGGGAGCTGTTTTTT
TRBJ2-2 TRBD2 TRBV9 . CASSEEPGLRTGELFF TGTGCCAGCAGCGAAGAACCGGGACTAAGGACCGGGGAGCTGTTTTTT
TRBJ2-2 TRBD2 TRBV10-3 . CATRTSGYQANTGELFF TGTGCCACACGGACTAGCGGTTACCAAGCGAACACCGGGGAGCTGTTTTTT
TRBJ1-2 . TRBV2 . CASSEDTGNYGYTF TGTGCCAGCAGCGAGGACACCGGAAACTATGGCTACACCTTC
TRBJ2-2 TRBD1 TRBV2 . CASLRDSANTGELFF TGTGCCAGCTTAAGGGACAGTGCGAACACCGGGGAGCTGTTTTTT
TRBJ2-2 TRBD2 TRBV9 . CASSVPRGGLPGELFF TGTGCCAGCAGCGTACCCCGGGGGGGCCTCCCCGGGGAGCTGTTTTTT
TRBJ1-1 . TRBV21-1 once CASPESDQGRSEAFF TGTGCCAGCCCTGAGTCCGATCAGGGGAGAAGTGAAGCTTTCTTT
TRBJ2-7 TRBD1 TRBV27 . CASSGPGQGIYEQYF TGTGCCAGCAGTGGACCGGGACAGGGGATCTACGAGCAGTACTTC
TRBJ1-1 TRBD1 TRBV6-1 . CASSGQGRSEAFF TGTGCCAGCAGTGGACAGGGGAGGTCTGAAGCTTTCTTT
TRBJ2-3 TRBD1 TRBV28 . CASSLAGGISTDTQYF TGTGCCAGCAGTCTCGCAGGGGGCATTAGCACAGATACGCAGTATTTT
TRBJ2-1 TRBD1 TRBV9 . CASKGQGSNEQFF TGTGCCAGCAAGGGACAGGGGTCCAATGAGCAGTTCTTC
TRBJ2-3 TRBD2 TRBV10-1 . CASSVAGSTDTQYF TGCGCCAGCAGTGTAGCGGGGAGCACAGATACGCAGTATTTT
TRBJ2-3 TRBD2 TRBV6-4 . CASSGGGDGDTQYF TGTGCCAGCAGTGGCGGGGGTGATGGGGATACGCAGTATTTT
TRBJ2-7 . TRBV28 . CASSSLGAGDSYEQYF TGTGCCAGCAGTTCGCTAGGCGCCGGCGACTCCTACGAGCAGTACTTC
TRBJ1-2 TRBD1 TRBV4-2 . CASSLGAGTGDNYGYTF TGTGCCAGCAGCCTCGGGGCCGGGACAGGGGATAACTATGGCTACACCTTC
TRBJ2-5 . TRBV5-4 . CASSLFVGARSQETQYF TGTGCCAGCAGCTTGTTCGTCGGAGCTCGGAGCCAAGAGACCCAGTACTTC
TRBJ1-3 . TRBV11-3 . CASSLLSGNTIYF TGTGCCAGCAGCTTACTCTCTGGAAACACCATATATTTT
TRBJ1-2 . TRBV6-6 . CASRRQSRDGYTF TGTGCCAGCAGGAGACAGTCCCGCGACGGCTACACCTTC
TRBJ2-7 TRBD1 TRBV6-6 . CASSYLGQGYLYEQYF TGTGCCAGCAGTTACCTGGGACAGGGATACCTCTACGAGCAGTACTTC
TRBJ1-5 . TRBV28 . CASSLPVSNQPQHF TGTGCCAGCAGTTTGCCAGTCAGCAATCAGCCCCAGCATTTT
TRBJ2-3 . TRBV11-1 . CASNFRGNTDTQYF TGTGCCAGCAATTTCAGGGGAAACACAGATACGCAGTATTTT
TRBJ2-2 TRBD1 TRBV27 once CASSHPGTGGHGELFF TGTGCCAGCAGTCACCCTGGGACAGGGGGCCACGGGGAGCTGTTTTTT
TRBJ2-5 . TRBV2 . CASSAGPQETQYF TGTGCCAGCAGTGCTGGGCCCCAAGAGACCCAGTACTTC
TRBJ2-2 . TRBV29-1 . CSVEDPQRLAGELFF TGCAGCGTTGAAGATCCCCAGAGGCTCGCCGGGGAGCTGTTTTTT
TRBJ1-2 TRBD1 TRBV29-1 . CSLTGTGGESDYGYTF TGCAGCCTAACCGGGACAGGGGGCGAGTCAGACTATGGCTACACCTTC
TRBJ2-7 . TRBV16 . CASSHHRAYEQYF TGTGCCAGCAGCCATCACAGGGCCTACGAGCAGTACTTC
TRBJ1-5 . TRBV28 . CATGNLPGMHQPQHF TGTGCCACCGGAAACCTTCCAGGGATGCATCAGCCCCAGCATTTT
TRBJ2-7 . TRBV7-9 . CASSHPETGEKESSYEQYF TGTGCCAGCAGCCATCCGGAGACAGGCGAAAAAGAGAGCTCCTACGAGCAGTACTTC
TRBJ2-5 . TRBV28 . CASRRDGLNQYF TGTGCCAGCAGAAGGGACGGACTAAACCAGTACTTC
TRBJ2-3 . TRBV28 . CASSLAGTDTQYF TGTGCCAGCAGTTTAGCAGGCACAGATACGCAGTATTTT
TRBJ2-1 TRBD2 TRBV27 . CASSFGLAGGPDYNEQFF TGTGCCAGCAGTTTCGGACTAGCGGGAGGGCCGGACTACAATGAGCAGTTCTTC
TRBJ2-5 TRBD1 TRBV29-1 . CSVGTGGRETQYF TGCAGCGTAGGGACAGGGGGCCGGGAGACCCAGTACTTC
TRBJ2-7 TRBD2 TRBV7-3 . CASSPGGKYEQYF TGTGCCAGCAGCCCCGGGGGGAAATACGAGCAGTACTTC